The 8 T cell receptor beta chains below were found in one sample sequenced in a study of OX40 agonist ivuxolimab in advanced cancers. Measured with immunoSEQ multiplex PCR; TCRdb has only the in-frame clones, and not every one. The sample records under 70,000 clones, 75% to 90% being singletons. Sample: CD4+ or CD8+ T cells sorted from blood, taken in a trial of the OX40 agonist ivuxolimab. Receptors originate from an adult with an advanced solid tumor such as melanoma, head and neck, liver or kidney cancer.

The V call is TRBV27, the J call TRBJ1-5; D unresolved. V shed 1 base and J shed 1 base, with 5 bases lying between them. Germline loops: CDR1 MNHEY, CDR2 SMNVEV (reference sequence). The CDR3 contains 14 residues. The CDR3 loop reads CASSLWGSNQPQHF. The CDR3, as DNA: TGTGCCAGCAGTTTATGGGGAAGCAATCAGCCCCAGCATTTT.

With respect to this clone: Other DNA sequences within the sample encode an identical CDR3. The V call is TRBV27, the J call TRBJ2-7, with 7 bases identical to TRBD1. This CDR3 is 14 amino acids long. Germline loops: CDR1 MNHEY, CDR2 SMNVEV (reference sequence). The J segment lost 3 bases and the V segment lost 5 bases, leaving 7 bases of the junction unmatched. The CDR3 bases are TGTGCCAGCAGTCCCGGGACAGTGATCTACGAGCAGTACTTC. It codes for CASSPGTVIYEQYF.

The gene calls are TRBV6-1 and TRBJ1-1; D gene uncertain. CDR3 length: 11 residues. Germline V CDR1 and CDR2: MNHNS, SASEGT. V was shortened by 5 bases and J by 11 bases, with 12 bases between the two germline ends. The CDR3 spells CASSWGLLAFF. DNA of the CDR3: TGTGCCAGCAGTTGGGGATTGTTGGCTTTCTTT.

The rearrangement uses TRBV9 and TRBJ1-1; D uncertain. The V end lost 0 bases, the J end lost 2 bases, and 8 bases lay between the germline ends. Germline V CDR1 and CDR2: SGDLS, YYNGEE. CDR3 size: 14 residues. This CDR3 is CASSVEGGNTEAFF. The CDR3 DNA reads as TGTGCCAGCAGCGTAGAGGGCGGCAACACTGAAGCTTTCTTT.

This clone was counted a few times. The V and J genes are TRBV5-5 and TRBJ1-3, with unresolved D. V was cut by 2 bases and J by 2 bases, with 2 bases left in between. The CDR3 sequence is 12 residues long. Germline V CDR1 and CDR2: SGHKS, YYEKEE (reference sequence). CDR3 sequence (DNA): TGTGCCAGCAGCTTTACTGGAAACACCATATATTTT. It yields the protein CASSFTGNTIYF.

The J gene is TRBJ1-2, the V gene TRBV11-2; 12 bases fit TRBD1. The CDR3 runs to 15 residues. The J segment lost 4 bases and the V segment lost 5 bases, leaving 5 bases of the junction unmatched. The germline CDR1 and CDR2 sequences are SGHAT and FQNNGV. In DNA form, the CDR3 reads TGTGCCAGCAGCAAAGGGACAGGGGGCGGCTATGGCTACACCTTC. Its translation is CASSKGTGGGYGYTF.

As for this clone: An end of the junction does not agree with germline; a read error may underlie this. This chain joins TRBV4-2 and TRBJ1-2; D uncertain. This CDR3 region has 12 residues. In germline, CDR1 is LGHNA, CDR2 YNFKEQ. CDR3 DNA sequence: TGTGCCAGCAGCCAAGATCACGGTACTTTTTCCTTC. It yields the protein CASSQDHGTFSF.

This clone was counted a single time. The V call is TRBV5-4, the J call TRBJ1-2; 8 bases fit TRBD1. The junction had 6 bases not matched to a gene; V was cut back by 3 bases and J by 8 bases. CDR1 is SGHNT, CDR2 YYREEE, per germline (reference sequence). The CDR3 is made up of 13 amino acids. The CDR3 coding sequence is TGTGCCAGCAGCTCTGTGACAGGGGAGGGCTACACCTTC. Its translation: CASSSVTGEGYTF.